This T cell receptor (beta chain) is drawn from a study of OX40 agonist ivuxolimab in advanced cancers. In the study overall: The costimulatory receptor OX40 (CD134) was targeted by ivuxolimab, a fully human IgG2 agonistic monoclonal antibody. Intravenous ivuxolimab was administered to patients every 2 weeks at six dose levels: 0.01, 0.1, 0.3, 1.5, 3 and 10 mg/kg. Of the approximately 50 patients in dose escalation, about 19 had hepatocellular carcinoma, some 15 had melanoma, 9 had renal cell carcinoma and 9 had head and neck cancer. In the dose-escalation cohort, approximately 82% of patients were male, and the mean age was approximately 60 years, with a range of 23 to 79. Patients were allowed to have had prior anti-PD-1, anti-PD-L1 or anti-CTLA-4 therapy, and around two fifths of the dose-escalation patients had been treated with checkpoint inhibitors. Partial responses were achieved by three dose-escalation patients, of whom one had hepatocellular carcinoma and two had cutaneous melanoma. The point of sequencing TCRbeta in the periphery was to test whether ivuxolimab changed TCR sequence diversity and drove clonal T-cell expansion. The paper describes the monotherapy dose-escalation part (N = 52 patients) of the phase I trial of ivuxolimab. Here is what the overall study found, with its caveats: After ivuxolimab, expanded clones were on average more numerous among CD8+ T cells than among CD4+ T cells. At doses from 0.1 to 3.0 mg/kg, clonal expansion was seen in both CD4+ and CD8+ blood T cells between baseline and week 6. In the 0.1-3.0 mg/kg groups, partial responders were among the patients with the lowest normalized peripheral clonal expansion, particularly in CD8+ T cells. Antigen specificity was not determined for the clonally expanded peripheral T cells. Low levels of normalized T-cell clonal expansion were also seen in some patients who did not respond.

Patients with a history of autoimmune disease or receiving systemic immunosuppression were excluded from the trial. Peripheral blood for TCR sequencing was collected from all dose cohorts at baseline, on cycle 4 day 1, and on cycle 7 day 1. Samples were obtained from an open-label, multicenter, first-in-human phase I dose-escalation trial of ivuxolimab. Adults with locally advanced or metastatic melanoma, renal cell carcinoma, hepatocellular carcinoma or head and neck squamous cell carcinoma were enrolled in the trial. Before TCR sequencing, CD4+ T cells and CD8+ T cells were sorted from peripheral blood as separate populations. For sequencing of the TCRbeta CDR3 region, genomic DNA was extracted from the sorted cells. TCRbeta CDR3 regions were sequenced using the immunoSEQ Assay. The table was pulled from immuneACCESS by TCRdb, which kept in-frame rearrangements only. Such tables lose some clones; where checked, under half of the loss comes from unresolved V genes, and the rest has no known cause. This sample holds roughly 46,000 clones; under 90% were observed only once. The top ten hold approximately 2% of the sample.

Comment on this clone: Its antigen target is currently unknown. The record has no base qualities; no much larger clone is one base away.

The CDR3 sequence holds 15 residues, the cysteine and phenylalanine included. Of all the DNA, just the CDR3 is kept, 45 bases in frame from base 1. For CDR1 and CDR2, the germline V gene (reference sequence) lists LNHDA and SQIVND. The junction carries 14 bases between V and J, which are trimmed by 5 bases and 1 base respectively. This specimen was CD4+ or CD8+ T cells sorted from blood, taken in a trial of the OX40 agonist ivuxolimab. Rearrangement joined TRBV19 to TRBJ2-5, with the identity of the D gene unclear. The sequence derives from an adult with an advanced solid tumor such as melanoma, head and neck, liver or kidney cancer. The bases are TGTGCCAGTAGTCCCTCCCAGACCGGCCAAGAGACCCAGTACTTC. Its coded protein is CASSPSQTGQETQYF.